These 15 T cell receptor beta chains share one sample of origin, sequenced in a study of T cell responses to AZD1222 COVID-19 vaccine. Clones were sequenced by immunoSEQ multiplex PCR, and TCRdb holds only the in-frame ones, with some missing. The top ten hold 6.5% to 9% of the sample, which has approximately 28,000 clones, roughly 90% seen once. The source was peripheral blood, collected 28 days after the second AZD1222 dose. The source is an adult who received the AZD1222 COVID-19 vaccine.

The chain couples TRBV5-1 to TRBJ2-7, with 12 bases identical to TRBD2. The CDR3 is made up of 16 amino acids. From germline, CDR1 is SGHRS and CDR2 YFSETQ. V was clipped by 6 bases and J by 6 bases; unmatched bases: 13. In DNA, the CDR3 is TGCGCCAGCAACCTAATTCCGACTAGCGGGAGCTTCGAGCAGTACTTC. Its translation: CASNLIPTSGSFEQYF. The full variable domain, completed using reference TRBV5-1 and TRBJ2-7, is KAGVTQTPRYLIKTRGQQVTLSCSPISGHRSVSWYQQTPGQGLQFLFEYFSETQRNKGNFPGRFSGRQFSNSRSEMNVSTLELGDSALYLCASNLIPTSGSFEQYFGPGTRLTVT.

This chain connects TRBV5-1 to TRBJ1-1; unclear D gene. Germline V CDR1 and CDR2: SGHRS, YFSETQ. This CDR3 contains 15 residues. Trimming removed 4 bases at V and 0 bases at J, with 13 bases between. CDR3 DNA sequence: TGCGCCAGCAGCCCCCGGACCGCCATGAACACTGAAGCTTTCTTT. Translating it yields CASSPRTAMNTEAFF.

The V gene is TRBV5-6, the J gene TRBJ2-5, with TRBD1 matching over 9 bases. V gave up 4 bases and J gave up 5 bases; unmatched junction bases: 3. CDR3 size: 13 residues. Per germline, CDR1 SGHDT and CDR2 YYEEEE. The CDR3 spells CASSPGTGETQYF. Written as DNA, the CDR3 is TGTGCCAGCAGCCCGGGGACAGGGGAGACCCAGTACTTC.

V is TRBV14 and J is TRBJ2-7; weak D call: TRBD2 (5 bases). Germline lookup yields CDR1 SGHDN and CDR2 FVKESK. The germline V and J ends were trimmed by 4 bases and 4 bases, with 11 bases remaining between them. The CDR3 runs 13 residues. This CDR3 is CASSRTPLYEQYF. The CDR3 DNA reads TGTGCCAGCAGCCGGACTCCACTATACGAGCAGTACTTC.

The V and J genes are TRBV29-1 and TRBJ1-4; D remains ambiguous. This CDR3 has 12 amino acids. With 4 bases removed from V and 7 bases from J, the gap between germline ends came to 10 bases. Germline CDR1 is SQVTM and CDR2 is ANQGSEA. The CDR3 coding sequence is TGCAGCGTTGCCCGGTATGGTGAAAAACTGTTTTTT. Translating it yields CSVARYGEKLFF.

The chain has TRBV4-2 and TRBJ1-1; D is uncertain. The CDR3 runs 12 residues. V lost 1 base and J 3 bases, leaving 3 bases between the germline ends. CDR1 is LGHNA, CDR2 YNFKEQ, per germline. The CDR3 protein is CASSQGDTEAFF. The CDR3 DNA sequence: TGTGCCAGCAGCCAAGGGGACACTGAAGCTTTCTTT.

The chain has TRBV5-1 and TRBJ1-4; 8 bases align to TRBD1. This CDR3 has 15 amino acids. Germline V gives CDR1 SGHRS, CDR2 YFSETQ. V was pared by 5 bases and J by 4 bases, with 7 bases of the junction left unmatched. CDR3 region: CASRDGTGDNEKLFF. In DNA, the CDR3 is TGCGCCAGCAGGGATGGGACAGGAGATAATGAAAAACTGTTTTTT.

The J gene is TRBJ2-1, the V gene TRBV3-1 (or the pseudogene TRBV3-2); 14 nucleotides match TRBD2. The CDR3 runs 17 residues. The germline V gene has CDR1 LGHDT and CDR2 YNNKEL (reference sequence). V was clipped by 2 bases and J by 6 bases; unmatched bases: 6. CDR3 amino acids: CASSQILGTSGSNEQFF. CDR3 bases: TGTGCCAGCAGCCAAATCCTGGGGACTAGCGGGAGCAATGAGCAGTTCTTC.

The chain combines TRBV5-4 with TRBJ2-1; 7 bases agree with TRBD2. Germline trimming cut 4 bases from V and 6 bases from J; bases unmatched to any gene: 13. Germline CDR1 is SGHNT and CDR2 is YYREEE (reference sequence). The CDR3 spans 16 residues. The CDR3 nucleotides read TGTGCCAGCAGCCCATTCGGAGGGAGGGGTAGCAATGAGCAGTTCTTC. Residues: CASSPFGGRGSNEQFF.

The J gene is TRBJ2-5, the V gene TRBV9; D is possibly TRBD1 (6 bases). Germline CDR1 reads SGDLS; CDR2 reads YYNGEE. The CDR3 contains 15 residues. Between the trimmed V and J ends, which lost 7 bases and 2 bases, there was a span of 18 bases. The CDR3 loop reads CASDPSGHQQETQYF. CDR3 coding DNA: TGTGCCAGCGACCCCTCGGGACACCAACAAGAGACCCAGTACTTC.

CDR3 bases: TGTGCCAGCAGTCGACACCGTCTCGTTAGCGGGAGCTACGAGCAGTACTTC. Amino acid sequence: CASSRHRLVSGSYEQYF. V usage is TRBV27 and J usage is TRBJ2-7; 9 bases match TRBD2. J lost 3 bases, V lost 5 bases, and 14 bases had no gene match. In germline, CDR1 is MNHEY, CDR2 SMNVEV (reference sequence). The CDR3 is made up of 17 amino acids.

The rearrangement joins TRBV28 to TRBJ2-7; tentatively, D is TRBD1 (6 bases). V lost 5 bases to trimming and J lost 1 base, with 12 bases between them. The CDR3 is made up of 14 amino acids. Germline V gene sequence: CDR1 MDHEN, CDR2 SYDVKM. For the CDR3, the DNA is TGTGCCAGCAGTGAGCTGGACAGTTCCTACGAGCAGTACTTC. Translating it yields CASSELDSSYEQYF.

The rearrangement joins TRBV19 to TRBJ1-4, with a possible D match to TRBD1 (5 bases). Trimming took 6 bases from V and 0 from J, leaving 11 bases between them. Germline V gene data show CDR1 as LNHDA and CDR2 as SQIVND (reference sequence). CDR3 length equals 15 residues. CDR3: CASRGTFTTNEKLFF. CDR3 in DNA: TGTGCCAGTAGGGGGACCTTCACAACTAATGAAAAACTGTTTTTT.

This clone came up once. This rearrangement joins TRBV5-4 to TRBJ2-7; 9 nucleotides agree with TRBD1. The CDR3 consists of 15 residues. Germline values: CDR1 SGHNT, CDR2 YYREEE (reference sequence). J lost 3 bases, V lost 0 bases, and 4 bases had no gene match. As DNA, the CDR3 is TGTGCCAGCAGCTTGGGGGACAGGGACTTCTACGAGCAGTACTTC. It yields the protein CASSLGDRDFYEQYF.

V usage is TRBV7-3 and J usage is TRBJ2-3; 9 nucleotides agree with TRBD2. The germline V gene encodes CDR1 SGHTA and CDR2 FQGTGA. V was pared by 2 bases and J by 4 bases, with 1 base of the junction left unmatched. This CDR3 has 14 amino acids. The CDR3 reads CASSLLAGADTQYF. Here the CDR3 DNA reads TGTGCCAGCAGCTTATTAGCGGGAGCAGATACGCAGTATTTT.